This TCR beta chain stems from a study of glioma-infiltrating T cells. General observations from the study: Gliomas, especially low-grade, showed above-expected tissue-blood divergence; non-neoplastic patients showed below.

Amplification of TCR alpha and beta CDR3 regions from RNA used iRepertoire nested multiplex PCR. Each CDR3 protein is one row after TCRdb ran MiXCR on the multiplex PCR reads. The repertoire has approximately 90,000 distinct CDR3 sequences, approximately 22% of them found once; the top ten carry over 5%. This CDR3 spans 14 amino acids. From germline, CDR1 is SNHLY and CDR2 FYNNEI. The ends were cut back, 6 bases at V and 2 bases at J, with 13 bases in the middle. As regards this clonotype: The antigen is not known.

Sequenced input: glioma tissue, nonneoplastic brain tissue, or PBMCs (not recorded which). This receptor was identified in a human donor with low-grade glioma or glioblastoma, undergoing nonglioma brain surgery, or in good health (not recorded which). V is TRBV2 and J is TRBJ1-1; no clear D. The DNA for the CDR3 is TGTGCCAGCAGCCGGGCCTCCATTAACACTGAAGCTTTCTTT. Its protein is CASSRASINTEAFF.